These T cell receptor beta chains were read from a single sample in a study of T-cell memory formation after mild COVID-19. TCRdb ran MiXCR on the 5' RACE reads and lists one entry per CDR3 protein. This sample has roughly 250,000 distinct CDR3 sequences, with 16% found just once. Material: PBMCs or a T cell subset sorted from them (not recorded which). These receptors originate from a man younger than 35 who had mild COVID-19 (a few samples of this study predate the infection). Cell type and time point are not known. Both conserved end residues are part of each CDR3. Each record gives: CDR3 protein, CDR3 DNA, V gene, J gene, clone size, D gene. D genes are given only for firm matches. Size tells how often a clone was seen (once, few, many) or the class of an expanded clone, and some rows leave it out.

CDR3: CASTPSIGISYEQYF
DNA: TGTGCCAGCACCCCGTCTATTGGCATCTCCTACGAGCAGTACTTC
V: TRBV6-5
J: TRBJ2-7
size: many
D: NA

CDR3: CASSLDLAGTQYF
DNA: TGCGCCAGCAGCTTGGATCTGGCGGGGACCCAGTACTTC
V: TRBV5-1
J: TRBJ2-5
size: NA
D: NA

CDR3: CASSKSLPLEMRGSYNSPLHF
DNA: TGTGCCAGCAGCAAGAGTCTTCCCCTCGAGATGCGGGGCTCCTATAATTCACCCCTCCACTTT
V: TRBV21-1
J: TRBJ1-6
size: NA
D: NA

CDR3: CASSYSVDRATDTQYF
DNA: TGTGCCAGCAGTTACTCTGTGGACAGGGCCACAGATACGCAGTATTTT
V: TRBV6-5
J: TRBJ2-3
size: few
D: TRBD1

CDR3: CASSFKLYTEAFF
DNA: TGTGCCAGCAGCTTCAAGCTTTACACTGAAGCTTTCTTT
V: TRBV5-6
J: TRBJ1-1
size: NA
D: NA

CDR3: CASSQTPTGEWLAGELFF
DNA: TGTGCCAGCAGCCAAACCCCCACAGGGGAATGGCTTGCCGGGGAGCTGTTTTTT
V: TRBV4-2
J: TRBJ2-2
size: NA
D: TRBD1

CDR3: CSVEDRQGWGYTF
DNA: TGCAGCGTTGAAGATCGCCAGGGCTGGGGCTACACCTTC
V: TRBV29-1
J: TRBJ1-2
size: NA
D: NA

CDR3: CASSPTGVSPYNEQFF
DNA: TGTGCCAGCAGCCCGACCGGTGTCAGCCCCTACAATGAGCAGTTCTTC
V: TRBV7-9
J: TRBJ2-1
size: few
D: NA

CDR3: CASSLREPADTQYF
DNA: TGTGCCAGCAGCTTACGTGAGCCCGCAGATACGCAGTATTTT
V: TRBV7-2
J: TRBJ2-3
size: NA
D: NA

CDR3: CASSVIGTSSGTQYF
DNA: TGTGCCAGCAGCGTAATCGGGACTAGCAGTGGTACGCAGTATTTT
V: TRBV9
J: TRBJ2-3
size: NA
D: TRBD2

CDR3: CASSDWGGTEAFF
DNA: TGTGCCAGCAGTGACTGGGGTGGCACTGAAGCTTTCTTT
V: TRBV2
J: TRBJ1-1
size: few
D: NA

CDR3: CASSTGGRETQYF
DNA: TGTGCCAGTAGTACAGGGGGCAGGGAGACCCAGTACTTC
V: TRBV19
J: TRBJ2-5
size: NA
D: TRBD1

CDR3: CASIGRRRETQYF
DNA: TGTGCCAGCATCGGGAGAAGGCGCGAGACCCAGTACTTC
V: TRBV6-2/TRBV6-3
J: TRBJ2-5
size: NA
D: NA

CDR3: CSARDRPPSPQETQYF
DNA: TGCAGTGCTAGAGATCGACCACCCTCTCCCCAAGAGACCCAGTACTTC
V: TRBV20-1
J: TRBJ2-5
size: few
D: NA

CDR3: CASGMTGEQPQHF
DNA: TGCGCCAGCGGAATGACAGGGGAGCAGCCCCAGCATTTT
V: TRBV10-2
J: TRBJ1-5
size: NA
D: TRBD1

CDR3: CASSLRGGSSDTQYF
DNA: TGTGCCAGCAGTTTACGGGGGGGCAGCTCAGATACGCAGTATTTT
V: TRBV6-5
J: TRBJ2-3
size: NA
D: TRBD2

CDR3: CASSLIGTGDNEQFF
DNA: TGTGCCAGCAGCTTGATCGGGACAGGGGACAATGAGCAGTTCTTC
V: TRBV7-3
J: TRBJ2-1
size: few
D: TRBD1

CDR3: CASSLVGAQPQHF
DNA: TGTGCCAGCAGTTTAGTGGGGGCCCAGCCCCAGCATTTT
V: TRBV12-3/TRBV12-4
J: TRBJ1-5
size: few
D: NA

CDR3: CASIAGVEQFF
DNA: TGTGCCAGCATCGCGGGGGTTGAGCAGTTCTTC
V: TRBV7-2
J: TRBJ2-1
size: NA
D: TRBD2

CDR3: CASAPLAGGYNEQFF
DNA: TGTGCCAGTGCCCCTTTAGCGGGGGGGTACAATGAGCAGTTCTTC
V: TRBV19
J: TRBJ2-1
size: NA
D: TRBD2

CDR3: CASSQDWGGQGYGYTF
DNA: TGCGCCAGCAGCCAAGATTGGGGGGGGCAGGGCTATGGCTACACCTTC
V: TRBV4-3
J: TRBJ1-2
size: NA
D: NA

CDR3: CSARDPAIPNYGYTF
DNA: TGCAGTGCTAGAGATCCGGCGATACCTAACTATGGCTACACCTTC
V: TRBV20-1
J: TRBJ1-2
size: few
D: NA

CDR3: CAISESYGLRGYTF
DNA: TGTGCCATCAGTGAGTCTTATGGGTTGCGAGGCTACACCTTC
V: TRBV10-3
J: TRBJ1-2
size: NA
D: NA

CDR3: CATGLDRETQYF
DNA: TGTGCCACCGGACTGGATCGAGAGACCCAGTACTTC
V: TRBV24-1
J: TRBJ2-5
size: NA
D: NA

CDR3: CASSLAFQGVTEAFF
DNA: TGTGCCAGCAGCTTGGCCTTCCAGGGGGTCACTGAAGCTTTCTTT
V: TRBV7-8
J: TRBJ1-1
size: few
D: TRBD1

CDR3: CASSHDPSRTGANVLTF
DNA: TGTGCCAGCAGTCATGACCCGTCGAGAACTGGGGCCAACGTCCTGACTTTC
V: TRBV6-2/TRBV6-3
J: TRBJ2-6
size: NA
D: NA

CDR3: CASSLGAWNSPLHF
DNA: TGTGCCAGCAGCCTTGGCGCATGGAATTCACCCCTCCACTTT
V: TRBV7-9
J: TRBJ1-6
size: NA
D: NA

CDR3: CASSFGGVIYGYTF
DNA: TGTGCCAGCAGCTTTGGGGGGGTGATCTATGGCTACACCTTC
V: TRBV5-4
J: TRBJ1-2
size: NA
D: NA

CDR3: CASQDRDNSPLHF
DNA: TGTGCCAGCCAGGACAGAGATAATTCACCCCTCCACTTT
V: TRBV18
J: TRBJ1-6
size: many
D: NA

CDR3: CAISESPGQGARGFF
DNA: TGTGCCATCAGTGAGTCTCCGGGACAGGGGGCGCGGGGGTTCTTC
V: TRBV10-3
J: TRBJ2-1
size: few
D: TRBD1

CDR3: CASSATLDSYNEQFF
DNA: TGTGCCAGCAGCGCTACATTGGACTCCTACAATGAGCAGTTCTTC
V: TRBV3-1
J: TRBJ2-1
size: NA
D: NA

CDR3: CASSPRLSTDTQYF
DNA: TGTGCCAGCAGCCCCCGCCTAAGCACAGATACGCAGTATTTT
V: TRBV7-2
J: TRBJ2-3
size: many
D: NA

CDR3: CASRGGGGTDTQYF
DNA: TGTGCCAGCAGGGGCGGCGGGGGCACAGATACGCAGTATTTT
V: TRBV9
J: TRBJ2-3
size: NA
D: NA